The present entry profiles one T cell receptor (beta chain) with its context. Its antigen is unidentified. Generated by immunoSEQ multiplex PCR, the TCRdb table keeps only in-frame clones and is missing some. This sample has 300,000 to 400,000 clones, with about 91% found just once. The sample is drawn from a study of Ad26.COV2.S vaccination and SARS-CoV-2 variants. Notes on the study in general: Breadth and depth estimates from TCRs may understate total T cell responses.

The sample here was peripheral blood, taken after recovery from COVID-19. The sequence derives from a human donor who had recovered from COVID-19.

CDR3 DNA sequence: TGTGCCAGCACGGGGGGGAAAGAGACCCAGTACTTC. This codes for CASTGGKETQYF. The rearrangement uses TRBV7-9 and TRBJ2-5; 8 positions agree with TRBD2. The V segment lost 7 bases and the J segment 3 bases; nucleotides outside the gene matches: 1. This CDR3 has 12 residues. The V gene's germline CDR1 is SEHNR and CDR2 FQNEAQ (reference sequence).